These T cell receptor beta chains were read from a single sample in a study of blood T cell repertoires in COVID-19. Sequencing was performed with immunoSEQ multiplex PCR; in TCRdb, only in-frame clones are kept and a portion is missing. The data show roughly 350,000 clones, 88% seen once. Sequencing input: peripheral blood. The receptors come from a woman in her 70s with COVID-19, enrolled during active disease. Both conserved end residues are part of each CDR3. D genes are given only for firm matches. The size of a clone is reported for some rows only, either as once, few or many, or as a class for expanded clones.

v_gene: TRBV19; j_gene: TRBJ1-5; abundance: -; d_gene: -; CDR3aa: CASTYSIFSNQPQHF; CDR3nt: TGTGCCAGTACGTACAGCATCTTTAGCAATCAGCCCCAGCATTTT
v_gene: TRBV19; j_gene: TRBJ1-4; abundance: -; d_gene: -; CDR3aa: CASSIAHRATNEKLFF; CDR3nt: TGTGCCAGTAGTATAGCCCACAGGGCAACTAATGAAAAACTGTTTTTT
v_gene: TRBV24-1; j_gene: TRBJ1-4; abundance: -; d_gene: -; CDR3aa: CATSDSGTLSEKLFF; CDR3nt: TGTGCCACCAGTGATTCAGGTACCCTTTCGGAAAAACTGTTTTTT
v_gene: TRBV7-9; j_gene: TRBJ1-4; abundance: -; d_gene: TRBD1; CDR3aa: CASRSGTGGEKLFF; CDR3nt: TGTGCCAGCAGGTCCGGGACAGGGGGTGAAAAACTGTTTTTT
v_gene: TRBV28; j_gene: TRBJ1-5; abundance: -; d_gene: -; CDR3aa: CASRSRRVYSNQPQHF; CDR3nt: TGTGCCAGCAGATCCCGCAGGGTTTATAGCAATCAGCCCCAGCATTTT
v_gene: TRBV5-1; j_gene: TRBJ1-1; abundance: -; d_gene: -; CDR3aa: CASSSGQNTEAFF; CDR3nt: TGCGCCAGCAGCTCGGGACAGAACACTGAAGCTTTCTTT
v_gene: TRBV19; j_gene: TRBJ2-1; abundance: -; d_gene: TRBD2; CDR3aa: CASSAAGGYEQFF; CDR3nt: TGTGCCAGTAGTGCCGCGGGGGGCTATGAGCAGTTCTTC
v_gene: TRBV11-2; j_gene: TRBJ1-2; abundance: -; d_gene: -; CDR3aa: CASSLSGGVPNYGYTF; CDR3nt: TGTGCCAGCAGCTTAAGCGGAGGGGTTCCTAACTATGGCTACACCTTC
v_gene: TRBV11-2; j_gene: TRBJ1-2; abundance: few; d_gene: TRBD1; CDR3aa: CASSYTDRVNGYTF; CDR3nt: TGTGCCAGCAGCTACACTGACAGGGTAAATGGCTACACCTTC
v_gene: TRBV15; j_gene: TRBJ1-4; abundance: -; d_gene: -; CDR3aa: CATRVEGGLFF; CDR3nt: TGTGCCACCAGGGTTGAGGGTGGACTGTTTTTT
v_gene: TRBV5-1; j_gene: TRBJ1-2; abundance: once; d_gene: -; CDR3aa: CASSKFGEANYGYTF; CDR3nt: TGCGCCAGCAGCAAATTCGGGGAAGCGAACTATGGCTACACCTTC
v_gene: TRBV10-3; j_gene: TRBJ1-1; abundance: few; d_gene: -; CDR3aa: CAIQGLGMNTEAFF; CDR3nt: TGTGCCATCCAGGGGTTGGGGATGAACACTGAAGCTTTCTTT
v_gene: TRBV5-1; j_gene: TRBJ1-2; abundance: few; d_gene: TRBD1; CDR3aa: CASSLVPGQGNYGYTF; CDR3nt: TGCGCCAGCAGCTTGGTTCCGGGACAGGGAAACTATGGCTACACCTTC
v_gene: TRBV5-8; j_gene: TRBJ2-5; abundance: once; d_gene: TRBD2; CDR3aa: CASSLGTSGGSVETQYF; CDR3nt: TGTGCCAGCAGCTTGGGGACTAGCGGGGGCTCTGTGGAGACCCAGTACTTC
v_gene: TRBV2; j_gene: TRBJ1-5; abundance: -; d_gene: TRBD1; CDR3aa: CASSEVGAGGQPQHF; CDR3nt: TGTGCCAGCAGTGAAGTGGGGGCAGGGGGTCAGCCCCAGCATTTT
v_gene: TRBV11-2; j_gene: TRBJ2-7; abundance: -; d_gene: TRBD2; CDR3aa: CASSLVIAGGPYEQYF; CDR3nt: TGTGCCAGCAGCTTAGTTATAGCGGGGGGGCCCTACGAGCAGTACTTC
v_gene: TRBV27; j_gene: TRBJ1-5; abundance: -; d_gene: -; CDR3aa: CASSWGGSNQPQHF; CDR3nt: TGTGCCAGCAGTTGGGGGGGTAGCAATCAGCCCCAGCATTTT
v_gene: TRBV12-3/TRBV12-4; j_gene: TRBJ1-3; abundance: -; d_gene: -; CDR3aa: CASSLYLNTIYF; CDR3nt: TGTGCCAGCAGTTTATATCTGAACACCATATATTTT
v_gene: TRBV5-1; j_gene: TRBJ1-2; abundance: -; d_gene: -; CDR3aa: CASSLQTEAYGYTF; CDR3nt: TGCGCCAGCAGCTTGCAAACAGAAGCCTATGGCTACACCTTC
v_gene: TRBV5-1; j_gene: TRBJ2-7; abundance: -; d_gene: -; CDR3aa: CASSFQGVTYEQYF; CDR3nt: TGCGCCAGCAGTTTTCAGGGCGTAACCTACGAGCAGTACTTC
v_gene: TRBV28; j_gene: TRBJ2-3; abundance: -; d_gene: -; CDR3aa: CASTSPGQVTDTQYF; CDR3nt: TGTGCCAGCACCTCACCGGGACAAGTCACAGATACGCAGTATTTT
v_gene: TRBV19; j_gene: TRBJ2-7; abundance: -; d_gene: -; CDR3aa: CASSKGFGMYPYEQYF; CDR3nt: TGTGCCAGTAGTAAGGGGTTTGGAATGTATCCCTACGAGCAGTACTTC
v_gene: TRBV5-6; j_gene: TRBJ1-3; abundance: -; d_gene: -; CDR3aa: CASSLAGGFSGNTIYF; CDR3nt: TGTGCCAGCAGCTTGGCCGGGGGTTTCTCTGGAAACACCATATATTTT
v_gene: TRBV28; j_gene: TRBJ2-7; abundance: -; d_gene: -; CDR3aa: CASSLPVAPPFGAGNEQYF; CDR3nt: TGTGCCAGCAGTTTACCGGTCGCTCCCCCCTTTGGGGCGGGGAACGAGCAGTACTTC
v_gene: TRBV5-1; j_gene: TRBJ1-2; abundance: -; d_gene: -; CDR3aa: CASSLYGSNYGYTF; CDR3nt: TGCGCCAGCAGCTTGTATGGCAGTAACTATGGCTACACCTTC
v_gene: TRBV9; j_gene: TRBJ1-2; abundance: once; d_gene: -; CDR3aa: CASSTPLNDDSHYGYTF; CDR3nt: TGTGCCAGCAGCACCCCCTTAAACGATGACAGCCACTATGGCTACACCTTC
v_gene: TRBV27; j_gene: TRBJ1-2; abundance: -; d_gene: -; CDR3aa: CASSLGGQYGYTF; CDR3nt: TGTGCCAGCAGTTTAGGGGGCCAGTATGGCTACACCTTC
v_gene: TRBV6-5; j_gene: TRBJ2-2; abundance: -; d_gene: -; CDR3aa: CASVYGTGELFF; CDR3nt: TGTGCCAGCGTCTACGGCACCGGGGAGCTGTTTTTT
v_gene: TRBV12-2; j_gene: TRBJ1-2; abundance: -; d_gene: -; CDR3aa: CASRDWCLTGYTF; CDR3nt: TGTGCAAGTCGGGACTGGTGTCTCACTGGCTACACCTTC
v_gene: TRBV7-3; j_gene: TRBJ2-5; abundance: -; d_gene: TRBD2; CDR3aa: CASSLQRGETQYF; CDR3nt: TGTGCCAGCAGCTTACAGCGGGGAGAGACCCAGTACTTC
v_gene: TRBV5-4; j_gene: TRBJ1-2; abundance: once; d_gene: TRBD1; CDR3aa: CASRPGEGGNYGYTF; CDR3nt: TGTGCCAGCAGACCCGGTGAAGGGGGCAACTATGGCTACACCTTC
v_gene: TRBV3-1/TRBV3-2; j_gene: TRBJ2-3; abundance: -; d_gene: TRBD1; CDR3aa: CASSSADRGFTDTQYF; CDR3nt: TGTGCCAGCAGCTCGGCAGACAGGGGGTTCACAGATACGCAGTATTTT
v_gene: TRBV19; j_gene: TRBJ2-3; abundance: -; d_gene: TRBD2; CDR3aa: CASSERLAGTDTQYF; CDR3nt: TGTGCCAGTAGTGAAAGACTAGCGGGCACAGATACGCAGTATTTT
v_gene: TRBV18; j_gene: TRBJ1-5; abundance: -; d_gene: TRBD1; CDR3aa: CASSQGTGGQPQHF; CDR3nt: TGTGCCAGCTCACAAGGGACAGGGGGTCAGCCCCAGCATTTT
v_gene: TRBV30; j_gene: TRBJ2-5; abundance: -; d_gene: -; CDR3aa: CAWSMQGRVQETQYF; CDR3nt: TGTGCCTGGAGTATGCAGGGTCGAGTTCAAGAGACCCAGTACTTC
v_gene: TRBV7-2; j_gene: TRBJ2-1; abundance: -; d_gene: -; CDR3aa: CASSLALGGLGLF; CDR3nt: TGTGCCAGCAGCTTAGCGCTCGGGGGACTCGGGCTCTTC
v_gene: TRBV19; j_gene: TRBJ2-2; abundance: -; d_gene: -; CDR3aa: CASSIGVFEAGELFF; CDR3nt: TGTGCCAGTAGTATAGGGGTTTTTGAGGCCGGGGAGCTGTTTTTT
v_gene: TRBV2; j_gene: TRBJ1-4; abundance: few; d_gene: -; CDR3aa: CASSGTFLEKLFF; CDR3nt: TGTGCCAGTTCCGGGACATTTCTTGAAAAACTGTTTTTT
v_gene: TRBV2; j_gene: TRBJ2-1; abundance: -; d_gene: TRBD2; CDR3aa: CASSPSSGGYINEQFF; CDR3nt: TGTGCCAGCAGTCCTTCTAGCGGGGGGTATATCAATGAGCAGTTCTTC
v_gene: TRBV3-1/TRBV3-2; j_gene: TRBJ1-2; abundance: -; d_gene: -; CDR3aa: CASSQRGDYGYTF; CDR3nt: TGTGCCAGCAGCCAACGGGGGGACTATGGCTACACCTTC
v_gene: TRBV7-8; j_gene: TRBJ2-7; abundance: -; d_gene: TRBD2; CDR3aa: CASSLASGGAHTYEQYF; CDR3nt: TGTGCCAGCAGCTTGGCTAGCGGGGGGGCCCATACCTACGAGCAGTACTTC
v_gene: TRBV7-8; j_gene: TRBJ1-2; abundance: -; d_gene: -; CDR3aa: CASSLTPLSLGANYGYTF; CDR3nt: TGTGCCAGCAGCTTGACCCCCCTTTCCCTGGGAGCTAACTATGGCTACACCTTC
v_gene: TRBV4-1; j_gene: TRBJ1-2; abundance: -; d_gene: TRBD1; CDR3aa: CASSQVGTGDYGYTF; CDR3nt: TGCGCCAGCAGCCAAGTTGGGACAGGGGACTATGGCTACACCTTC
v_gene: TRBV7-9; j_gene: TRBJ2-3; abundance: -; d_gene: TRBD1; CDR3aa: CASSNGQGDMPDTQYF; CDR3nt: TGTGCCAGCAGCAACGGACAGGGGGATATGCCAGATACGCAGTATTTT
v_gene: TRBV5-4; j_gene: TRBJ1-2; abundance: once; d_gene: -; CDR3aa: CASSLDGQGFNGYTF; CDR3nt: TGTGCCAGCAGCTTGGACGGCCAGGGATTCAATGGCTACACCTTC
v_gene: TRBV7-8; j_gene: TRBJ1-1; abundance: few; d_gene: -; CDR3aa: CASSPLGAEAFF; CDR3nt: TGTGCCAGCAGCCCACTCGGGGCTGAAGCTTTCTTT
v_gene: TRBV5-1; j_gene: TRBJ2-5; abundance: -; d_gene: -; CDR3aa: CASSLQGRVQETQYF; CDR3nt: TGCGCCAGCAGCTTGCAGGGGAGGGTCCAAGAGACCCAGTACTTC
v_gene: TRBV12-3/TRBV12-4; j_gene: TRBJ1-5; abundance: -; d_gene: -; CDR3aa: CASRSGAQHF; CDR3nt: TGTGCCAGCAGGAGTGGAGCCCAGCATTTT